This T cell receptor (beta chain) is from a study of patients and donors after allogeneic stem cell transplantation. Via MiXCR, TCRdb re-called the RT-PCR reads, giving one row per CDR3 protein. The sample yields some 960,000 distinct CDR3 sequences, 15% to 20% seen once. J lost 4 bases, V lost 6 bases, and 9 bases had no gene match. The CDR3 sequence is 14 residues long. Per the germline V gene, CDR1 is ENHRY and CDR2 is SYGVKD. Source material: blood, either unsorted or a sorted T cell fraction (not recorded which). The rearrangement uses TRBV10-3 and TRBJ2-7, with TRBD1 identical over 7 bases. The source of this sequence is a human donor who was either an allogeneic HSCT recipient or a stem cell or donor lymphocyte infusion donor (not recorded which). It is not recorded whose cells these are; they may come from a transplant donor. The CDR3 sequence is CAIRTGTEGYEQYF. The CDR3, as DNA: TGTGCCATCAGAACCGGGACAGAGGGGTACGAGCAGTACTTC.